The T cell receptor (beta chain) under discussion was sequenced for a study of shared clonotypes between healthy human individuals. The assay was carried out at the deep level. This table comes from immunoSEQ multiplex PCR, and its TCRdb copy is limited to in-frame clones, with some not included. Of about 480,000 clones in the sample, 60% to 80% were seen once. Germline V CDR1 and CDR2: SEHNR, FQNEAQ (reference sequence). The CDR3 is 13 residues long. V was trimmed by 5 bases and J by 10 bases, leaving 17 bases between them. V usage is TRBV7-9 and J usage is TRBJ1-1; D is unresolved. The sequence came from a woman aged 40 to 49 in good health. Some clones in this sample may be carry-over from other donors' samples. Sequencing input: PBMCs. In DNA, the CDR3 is TGTGCCAGCAGCGCGACAACCGGGAATGTAGCTTTCTTT. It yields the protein CASSATTGNVAFF.